This T cell receptor beta chain was sequenced in a study of cytomegalovirus exposure and HLA in healthy donors. The CDR3 runs 12 residues. Trimming stripped 6 bases from V and 7 bases from J, with 15 bases between. Germline CDR1 and CDR2: SQVTM and ANQGSEA. The PCR used 60 Vbeta and 13 Jbeta primers. Repertoires were generated with immunoSEQ multiplex PCR, while TCRdb's copy carries only in-frame clones and drops some. The sample lists tens of thousands of clones; around 76% were seen once. Broader study findings: In a later analysis, roughly 17,000 TCR beta sequences were associated with HLA alleles at 0.05 false discovery rate.

Details on this clone: Its matching antigen is unknown.

The sequenced material came from PBMCs. The origin of this receptor is a man aged 25 to 45 in good health and CMV-seronegative. The rearrangement links TRBV29-1 to TRBJ1-2; D perhaps matches TRBD1 (5 bases). The CDR3 DNA sequence: TGCAGCGTGGGCAGGGTTGGATTTGGCTACACCTTC. The encoded protein is CSVGRVGFGYTF.